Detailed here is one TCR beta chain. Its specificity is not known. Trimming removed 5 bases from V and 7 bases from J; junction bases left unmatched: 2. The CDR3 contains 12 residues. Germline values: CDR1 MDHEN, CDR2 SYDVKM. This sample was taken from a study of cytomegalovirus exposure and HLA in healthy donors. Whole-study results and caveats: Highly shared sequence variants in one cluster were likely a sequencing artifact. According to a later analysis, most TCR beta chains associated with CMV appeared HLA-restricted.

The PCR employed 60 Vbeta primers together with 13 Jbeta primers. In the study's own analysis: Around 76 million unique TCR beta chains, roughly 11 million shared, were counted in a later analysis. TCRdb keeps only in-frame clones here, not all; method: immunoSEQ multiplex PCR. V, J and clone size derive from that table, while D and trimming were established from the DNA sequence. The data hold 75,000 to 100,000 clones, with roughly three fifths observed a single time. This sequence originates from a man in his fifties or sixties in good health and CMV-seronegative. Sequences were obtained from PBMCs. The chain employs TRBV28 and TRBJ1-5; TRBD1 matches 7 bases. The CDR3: CASSTTGQPQHF. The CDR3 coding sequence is TGTGCCAGCAGTACGACAGGGCAGCCCCAGCATTTT.